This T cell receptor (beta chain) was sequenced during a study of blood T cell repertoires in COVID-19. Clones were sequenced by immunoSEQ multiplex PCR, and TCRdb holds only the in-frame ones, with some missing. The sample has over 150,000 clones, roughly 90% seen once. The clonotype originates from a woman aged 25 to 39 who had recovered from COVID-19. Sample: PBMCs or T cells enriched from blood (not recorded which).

The CDR3 coding sequence is TGTGCCAGCAGCTCGGGATCTAAGGTTGGGACCTACGAGCAGTACTTC. Translating gives CASSSGSKVGTYEQYF. The genes are TRBV11-2 and TRBJ2-7; D may be TRBD2 (5 bases). The V end lost 4 bases, the J end lost 2 bases, and 18 bases lay between the germline ends. The CDR3 covers 16 residues. Germline V gives CDR1 SGHAT, CDR2 FQNNGV.